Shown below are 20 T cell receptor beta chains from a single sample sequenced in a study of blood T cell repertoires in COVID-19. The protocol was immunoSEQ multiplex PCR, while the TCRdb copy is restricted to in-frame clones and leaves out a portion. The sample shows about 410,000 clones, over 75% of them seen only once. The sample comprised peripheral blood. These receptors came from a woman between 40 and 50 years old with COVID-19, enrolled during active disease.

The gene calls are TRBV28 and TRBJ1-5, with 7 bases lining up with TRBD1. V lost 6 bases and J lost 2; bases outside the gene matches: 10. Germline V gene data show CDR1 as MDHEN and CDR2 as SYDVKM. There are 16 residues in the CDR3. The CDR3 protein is CASSHVRQGGNQPQHF. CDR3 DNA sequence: TGTGCCAGCAGCCACGTTCGACAGGGAGGCAATCAGCCCCAGCATTTT.

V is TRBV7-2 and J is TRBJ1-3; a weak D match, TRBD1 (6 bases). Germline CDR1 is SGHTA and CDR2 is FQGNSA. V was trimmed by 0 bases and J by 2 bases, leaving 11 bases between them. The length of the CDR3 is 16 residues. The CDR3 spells CASSLAPQGTGNTIYF. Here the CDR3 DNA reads TGTGCCAGCAGCTTAGCGCCACAGGGTACTGGAAACACCATATATTTT.

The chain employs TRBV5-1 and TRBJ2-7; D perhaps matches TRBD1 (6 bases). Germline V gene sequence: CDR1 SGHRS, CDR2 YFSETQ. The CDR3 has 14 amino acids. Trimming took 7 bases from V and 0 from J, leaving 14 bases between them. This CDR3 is CASVPQGPSYEQYF. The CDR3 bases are TGCGCCAGCGTCCCACAGGGTCCCTCCTACGAGCAGTACTTC.

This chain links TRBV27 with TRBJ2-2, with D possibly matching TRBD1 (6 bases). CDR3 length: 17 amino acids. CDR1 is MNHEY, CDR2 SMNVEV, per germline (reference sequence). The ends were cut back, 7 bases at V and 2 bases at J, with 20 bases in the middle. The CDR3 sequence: CASTSPAKGHNTGELFF. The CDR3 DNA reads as TGTGCCAGCACATCACCCGCGAAGGGACACAACACCGGGGAGCTGTTTTTT.

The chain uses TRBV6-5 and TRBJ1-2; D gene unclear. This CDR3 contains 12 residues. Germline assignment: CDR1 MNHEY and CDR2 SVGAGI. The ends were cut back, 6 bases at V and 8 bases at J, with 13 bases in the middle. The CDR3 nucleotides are TGTGCCAGCAGGGCCGATACGGGGGGCTACACCTTC. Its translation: CASRADTGGYTF.

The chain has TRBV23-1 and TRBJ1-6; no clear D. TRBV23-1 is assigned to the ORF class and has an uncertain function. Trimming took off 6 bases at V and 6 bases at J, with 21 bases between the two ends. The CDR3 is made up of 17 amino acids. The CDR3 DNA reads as TGCGCCAGCAGACCCCGGAGGGATACTTTGAGTAATTCACCCCTCCACTTT. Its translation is CASRPRRDTLSNSPLHF.

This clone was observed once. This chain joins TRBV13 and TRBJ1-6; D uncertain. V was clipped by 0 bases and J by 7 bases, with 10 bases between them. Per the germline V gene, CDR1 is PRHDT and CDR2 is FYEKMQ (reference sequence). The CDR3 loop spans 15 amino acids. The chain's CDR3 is CASSLGRRKNSPLHF. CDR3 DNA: TGTGCCAGCAGCTTAGGCCGGCGGAAAAATTCACCCCTCCACTTT.

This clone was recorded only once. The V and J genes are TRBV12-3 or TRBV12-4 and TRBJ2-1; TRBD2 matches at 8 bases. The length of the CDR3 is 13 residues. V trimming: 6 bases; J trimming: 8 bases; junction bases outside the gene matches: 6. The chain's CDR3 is CASRSGLEYEQFF. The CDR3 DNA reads TGTGCCAGCAGGTCGGGACTAGAATATGAGCAGTTCTTC.

DNA of the CDR3: TGTGCCAGCACATGGGGGCAGGGGGCAGGAGAGACCCAGTACTTC. Residues: CASTWGQGAGETQYF. The chain links TRBV25-1 to TRBJ2-5, with 8 nucleotides matching TRBD1. The CDR3 loop spans 15 amino acids. Looked up from germline, CDR1 is MGHDK and CDR2 is SYGVNS. Trimming at V came to 7 bases and at J to 4 bases, leaving 11 bases not matched to a gene. Combining the CDR3 with reference TRBV25-1 and TRBJ2-5 gives the whole variable domain EADIYQTPRYLVIGTGKKITLECSQTMGHDKMYWYQQDPGMELHLIHYSYGVNSTEKGDLSSESTVSRIRTEHFPLTLESARPSHTSQYLCASTWGQGAGETQYFGPGTRLLVL.

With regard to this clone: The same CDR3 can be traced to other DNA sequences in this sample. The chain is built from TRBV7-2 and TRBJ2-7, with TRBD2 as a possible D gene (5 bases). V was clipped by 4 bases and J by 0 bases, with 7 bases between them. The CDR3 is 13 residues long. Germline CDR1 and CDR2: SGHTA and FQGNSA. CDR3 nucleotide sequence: TGTGCCAGCAGCTCACGGGGCTCCTACGAGCAGTACTTC. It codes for CASSSRGSYEQYF.

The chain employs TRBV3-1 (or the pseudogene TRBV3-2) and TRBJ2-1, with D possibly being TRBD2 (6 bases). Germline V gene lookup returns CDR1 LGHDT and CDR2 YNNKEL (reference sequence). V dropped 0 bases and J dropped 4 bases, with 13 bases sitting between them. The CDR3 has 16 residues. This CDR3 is CASSQELPAGYNEQFF. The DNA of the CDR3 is TGTGCCAGCAGCCAAGAGTTGCCGGCGGGGTACAATGAGCAGTTCTTC.

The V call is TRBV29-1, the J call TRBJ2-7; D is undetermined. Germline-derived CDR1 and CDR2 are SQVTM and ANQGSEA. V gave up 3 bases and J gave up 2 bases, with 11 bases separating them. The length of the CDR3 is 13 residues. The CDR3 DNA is TGCAGCGTTGATAGTCCAGGTACCTACGAGCAGTACTTC. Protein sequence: CSVDSPGTYEQYF.

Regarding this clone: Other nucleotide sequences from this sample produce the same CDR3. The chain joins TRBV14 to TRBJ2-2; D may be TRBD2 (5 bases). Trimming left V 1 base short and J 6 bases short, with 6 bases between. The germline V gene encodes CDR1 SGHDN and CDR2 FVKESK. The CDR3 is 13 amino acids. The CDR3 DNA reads TGTGCCAGCAGCCAAGTGCGGGCCGGGGAGCTGTTTTTT. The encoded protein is CASSQVRAGELFF.

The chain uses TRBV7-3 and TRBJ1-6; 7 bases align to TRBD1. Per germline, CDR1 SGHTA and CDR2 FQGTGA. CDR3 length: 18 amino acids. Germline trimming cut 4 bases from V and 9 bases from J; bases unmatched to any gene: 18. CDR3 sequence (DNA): TGTGCCAGCAGCTCCTCTCTGAGGGGGCCAGCTCATAGTTCACCCCTCCACTTT. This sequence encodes CASSSSLRGPAHSSPLHF. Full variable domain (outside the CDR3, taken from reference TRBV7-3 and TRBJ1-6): GAGVSQTPSNKVTEKGKYVELRCDPISGHTALYWYRQSLGQGPEFLIYFQGTGAADDSGLPNDRFFAVRPEGSVSTLKIQRTERGDSAVYLCASSSSLRGPAHSSPLHFGNGTRLTVT.

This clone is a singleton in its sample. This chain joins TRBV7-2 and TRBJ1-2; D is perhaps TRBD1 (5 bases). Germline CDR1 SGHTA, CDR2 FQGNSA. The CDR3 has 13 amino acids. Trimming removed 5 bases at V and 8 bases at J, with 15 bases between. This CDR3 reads CASSPVGGGGYTF. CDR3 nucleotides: TGTGCCAGCAGCCCGGTGGGGGGGGGAGGCTACACCTTC.

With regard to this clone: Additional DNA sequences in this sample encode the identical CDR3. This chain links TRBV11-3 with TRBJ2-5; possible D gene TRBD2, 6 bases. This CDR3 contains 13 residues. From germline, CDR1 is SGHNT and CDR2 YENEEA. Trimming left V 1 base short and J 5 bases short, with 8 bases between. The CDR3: CASSLGSGETQYF. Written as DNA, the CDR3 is TGTGCCAGCAGCTTAGGGAGCGGGGAGACCCAGTACTTC.

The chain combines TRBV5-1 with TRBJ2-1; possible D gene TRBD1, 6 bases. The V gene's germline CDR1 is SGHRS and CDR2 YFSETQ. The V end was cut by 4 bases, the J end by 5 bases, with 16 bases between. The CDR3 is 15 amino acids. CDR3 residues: CASSTDSSSDNEQFF. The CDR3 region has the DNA TGCGCCAGCAGCACGGACAGTTCTTCTGACAATGAGCAGTTCTTC. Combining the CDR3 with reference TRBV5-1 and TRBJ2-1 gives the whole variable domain KAGVTQTPRYLIKTRGQQVTLSCSPISGHRSVSWYQQTPGQGLQFLFEYFSETQRNKGNFPGRFSGRQFSNSRSEMNVSTLELGDSALYLCASSTDSSSDNEQFFGPGTRLTVL.

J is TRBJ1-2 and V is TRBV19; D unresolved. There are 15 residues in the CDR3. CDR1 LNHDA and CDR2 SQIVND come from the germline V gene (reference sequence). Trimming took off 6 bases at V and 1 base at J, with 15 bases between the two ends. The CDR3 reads CASSQTSAGNYGYTF. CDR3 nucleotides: TGTGCCAGTAGCCAAACAAGTGCGGGTAACTATGGCTACACCTTC. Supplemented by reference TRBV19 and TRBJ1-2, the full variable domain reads DGGITQSPKYLFRKEGQNVTLSCEQNLNHDAMYWYRQDPGQGLRLIYYSQIVNDFQKGDIAEGYSVSREKKESFPLTVTSAQKNPTAFYLCASSQTSAGNYGYTFGSGTRLTVV.

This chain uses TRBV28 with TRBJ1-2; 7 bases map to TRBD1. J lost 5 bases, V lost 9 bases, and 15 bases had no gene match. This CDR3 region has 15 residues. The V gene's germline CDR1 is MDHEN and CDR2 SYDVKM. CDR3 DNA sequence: TGTGCCAGTAGAATGTCTGGGACAGACAAATATGGCTACACCTTC. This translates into CASRMSGTDKYGYTF.

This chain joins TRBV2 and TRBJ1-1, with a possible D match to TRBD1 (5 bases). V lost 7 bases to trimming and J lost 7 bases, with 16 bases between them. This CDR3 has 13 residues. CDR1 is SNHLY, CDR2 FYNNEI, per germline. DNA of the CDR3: TGTGCCAGCACCTCCCGCGGGACTCTTGAAGCTTTCTTT. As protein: CASTSRGTLEAFF.